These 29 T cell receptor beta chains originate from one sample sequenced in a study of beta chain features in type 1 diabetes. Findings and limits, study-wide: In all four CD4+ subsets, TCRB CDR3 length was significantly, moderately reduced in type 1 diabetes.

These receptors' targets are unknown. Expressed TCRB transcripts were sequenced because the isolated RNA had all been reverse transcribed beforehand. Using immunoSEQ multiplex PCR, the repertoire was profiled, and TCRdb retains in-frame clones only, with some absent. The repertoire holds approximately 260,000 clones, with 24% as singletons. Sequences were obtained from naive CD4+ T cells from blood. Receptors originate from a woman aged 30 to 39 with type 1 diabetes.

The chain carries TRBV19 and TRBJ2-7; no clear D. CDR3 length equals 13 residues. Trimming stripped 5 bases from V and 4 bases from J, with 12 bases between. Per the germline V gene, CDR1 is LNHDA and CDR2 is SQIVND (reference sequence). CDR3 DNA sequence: TGTGCCAGTAGTGATCCGCCAGCGTACGAGCAGTACTTC. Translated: CASSDPPAYEQYF. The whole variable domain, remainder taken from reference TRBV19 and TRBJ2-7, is DGGITQSPKYLFRKEGQNVTLSCEQNLNHDAMYWYRQDPGQGLRLIYYSQIVNDFQKGDIAEGYSVSREKKESFPLTVTSAQKNPTAFYLCASSDPPAYEQYFGPGTRLTVT.

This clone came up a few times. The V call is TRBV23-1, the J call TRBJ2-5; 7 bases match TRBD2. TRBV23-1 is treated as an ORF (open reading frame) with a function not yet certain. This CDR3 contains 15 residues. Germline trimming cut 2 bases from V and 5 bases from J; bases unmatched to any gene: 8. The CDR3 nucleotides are TGCGCCAGCAGTCAAGGGGGAGGGCCGTATGAGACCCAGTACTTC. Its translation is CASSQGGGPYETQYF.

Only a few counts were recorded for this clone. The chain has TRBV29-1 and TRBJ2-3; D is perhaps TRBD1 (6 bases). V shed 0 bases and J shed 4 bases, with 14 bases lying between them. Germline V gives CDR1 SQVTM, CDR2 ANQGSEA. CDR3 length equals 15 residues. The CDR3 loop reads CSVEERSRGPDTQYF. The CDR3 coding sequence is TGCAGCGTTGAAGAACGTAGCAGGGGCCCAGATACGCAGTATTTT.

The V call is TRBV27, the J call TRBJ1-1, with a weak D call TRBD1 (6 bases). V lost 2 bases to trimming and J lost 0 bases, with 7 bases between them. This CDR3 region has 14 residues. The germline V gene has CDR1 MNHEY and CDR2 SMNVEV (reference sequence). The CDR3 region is CASSLQGMNTEAFF. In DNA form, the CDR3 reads TGTGCCAGCAGTTTACAGGGGATGAACACTGAAGCTTTCTTT.

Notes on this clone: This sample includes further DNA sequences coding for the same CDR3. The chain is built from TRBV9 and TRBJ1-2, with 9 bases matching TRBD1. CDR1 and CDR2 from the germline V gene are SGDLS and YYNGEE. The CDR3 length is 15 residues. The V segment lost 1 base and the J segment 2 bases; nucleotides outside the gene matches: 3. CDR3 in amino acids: CASSVLGTGNYGYTF. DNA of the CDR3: TGTGCCAGCAGCGTACTCGGGACAGGGAACTATGGCTACACCTTC.

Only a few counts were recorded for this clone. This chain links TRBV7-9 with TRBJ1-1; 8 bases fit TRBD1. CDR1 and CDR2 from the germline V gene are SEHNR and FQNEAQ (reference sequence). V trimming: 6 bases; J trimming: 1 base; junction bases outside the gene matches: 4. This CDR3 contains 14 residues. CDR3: CASRQGQENTEAFF. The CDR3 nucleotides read TGTGCCAGCAGGCAGGGACAGGAGAACACTGAAGCTTTCTTT.

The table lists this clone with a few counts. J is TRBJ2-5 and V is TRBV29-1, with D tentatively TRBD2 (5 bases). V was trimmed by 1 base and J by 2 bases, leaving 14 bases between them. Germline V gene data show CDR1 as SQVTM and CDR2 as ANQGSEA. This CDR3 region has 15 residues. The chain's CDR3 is CSVEGVAGRQETQYF. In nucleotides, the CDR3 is TGCAGCGTTGAAGGCGTCGCGGGCCGACAAGAGACCCAGTACTTC.

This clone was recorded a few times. The CDR3 nucleotides are TGTGCCTGGAGTGGAATGGGAGATCAGCCCCAGCATTTT. This encodes CAWSGMGDQPQHF. This chain joins TRBV30 and TRBJ1-5; D remains ambiguous. CDR1 and CDR2 from the germline V gene are GTSNPN and SVGIG (reference sequence). The CDR3 contains 13 residues. Deletions cut 1 base from V and 5 bases from J, with 9 bases between.

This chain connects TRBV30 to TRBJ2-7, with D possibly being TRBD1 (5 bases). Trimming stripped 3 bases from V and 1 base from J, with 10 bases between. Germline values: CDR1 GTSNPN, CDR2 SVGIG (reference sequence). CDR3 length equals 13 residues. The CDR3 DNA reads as TGTGCCTGGAGGGACATCTCTTCCTACGAGCAGTACTTC. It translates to CAWRDISSYEQYF. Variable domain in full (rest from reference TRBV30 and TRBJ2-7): SQTIHQWPATLVQPVGSPLSLECTVEGTSNPNLYWYRQAAGRGLQLLFYSVGIGQISSEVPQNLSASRPQDRQFILSSKKLLLSDSGFYLCAWRDISSYEQYFGPGTRLTVT.

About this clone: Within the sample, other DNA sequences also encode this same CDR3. The CDR3 sequence is CAWSRGFYGYTF. CDR3 DNA: TGTGCCTGGTCCCGGGGGTTCTATGGCTACACCTTC. The chain carries TRBV30 and TRBJ1-2, with D perhaps TRBD1 (5 bases). Per germline, CDR1 GTSNPN and CDR2 SVGIG (reference sequence). V dropped 5 bases and J dropped 4 bases, with 11 bases sitting between them. CDR3 length equals 12 residues.

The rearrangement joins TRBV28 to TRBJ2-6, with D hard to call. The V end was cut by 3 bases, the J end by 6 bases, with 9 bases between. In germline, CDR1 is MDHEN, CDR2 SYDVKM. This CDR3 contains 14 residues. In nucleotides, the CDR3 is TGTGCCAGCAGTTTGCCAGGCACGGCCAACGTCCTGACTTTC. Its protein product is CASSLPGTANVLTF.

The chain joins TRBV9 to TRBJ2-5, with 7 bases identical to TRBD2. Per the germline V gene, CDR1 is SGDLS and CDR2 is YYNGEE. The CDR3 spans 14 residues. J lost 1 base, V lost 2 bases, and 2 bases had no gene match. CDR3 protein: CASSVGLGQETQYF. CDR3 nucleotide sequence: TGTGCCAGCAGCGTTGGACTAGGCCAAGAGACCCAGTACTTC.

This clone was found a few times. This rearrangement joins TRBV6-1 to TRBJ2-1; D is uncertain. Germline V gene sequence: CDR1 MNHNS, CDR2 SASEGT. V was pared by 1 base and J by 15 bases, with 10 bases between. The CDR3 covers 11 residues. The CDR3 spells CASSEGSRRFF. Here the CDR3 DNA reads TGTGCCAGCAGTGAAGGGTCTAGAAGGTTCTTC.

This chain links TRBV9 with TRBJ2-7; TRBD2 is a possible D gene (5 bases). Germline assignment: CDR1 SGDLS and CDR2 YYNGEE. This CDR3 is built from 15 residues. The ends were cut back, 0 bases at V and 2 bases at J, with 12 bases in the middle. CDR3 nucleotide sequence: TGTGCCAGCAGCGTAGCGGCGCTAGCCCCCTACGAGCAGTACTTC. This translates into CASSVAALAPYEQYF. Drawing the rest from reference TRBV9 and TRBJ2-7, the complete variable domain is DSGVTQTPKHLITATGQRVTLRCSPRSGDLSVYWYQQSLDQGLQFLIQYYNGEERAKGNILERFSAQQFPDLHSELNLSSLELGDSALYFCASSVAALAPYEQYFGPGTRLTVT.

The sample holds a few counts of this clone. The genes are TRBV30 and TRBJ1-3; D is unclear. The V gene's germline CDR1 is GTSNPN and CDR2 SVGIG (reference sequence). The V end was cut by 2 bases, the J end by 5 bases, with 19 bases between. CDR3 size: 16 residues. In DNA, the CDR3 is TGTGCCTGGAGTCTCGACCGAAGCGGGTTAAGAAACACCATATATTTT. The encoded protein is CAWSLDRSGLRNTIYF. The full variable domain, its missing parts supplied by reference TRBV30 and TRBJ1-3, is SQTIHQWPATLVQPVGSPLSLECTVEGTSNPNLYWYRQAAGRGLQLLFYSVGIGQISSEVPQNLSASRPQDRQFILSSKKLLLSDSGFYLCAWSLDRSGLRNTIYFGEGSWLTVV.

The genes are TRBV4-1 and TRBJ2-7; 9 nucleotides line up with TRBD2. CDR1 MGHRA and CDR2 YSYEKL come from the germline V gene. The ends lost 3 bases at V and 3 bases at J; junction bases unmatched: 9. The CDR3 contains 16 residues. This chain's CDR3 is CASSHATSGRSYEQYF. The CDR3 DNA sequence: TGCGCCAGCAGCCACGCTACCAGCGGGAGGAGCTACGAGCAGTACTTC.

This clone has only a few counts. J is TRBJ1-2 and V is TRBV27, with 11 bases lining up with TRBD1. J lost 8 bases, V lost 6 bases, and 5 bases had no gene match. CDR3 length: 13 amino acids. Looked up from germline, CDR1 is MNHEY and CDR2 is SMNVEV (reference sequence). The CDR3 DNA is TGTGCCAGCAGAGGACAGGGGGCTCGAGGCTACACCTTC. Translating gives CASRGQGARGYTF.

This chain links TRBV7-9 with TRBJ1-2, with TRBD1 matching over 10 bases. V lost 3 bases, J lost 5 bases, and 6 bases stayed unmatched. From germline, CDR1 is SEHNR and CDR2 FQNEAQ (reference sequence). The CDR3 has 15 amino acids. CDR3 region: CASSFASGQGYGYTF. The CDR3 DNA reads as TGTGCCAGCAGCTTTGCTTCGGGACAGGGGTATGGCTACACCTTC.

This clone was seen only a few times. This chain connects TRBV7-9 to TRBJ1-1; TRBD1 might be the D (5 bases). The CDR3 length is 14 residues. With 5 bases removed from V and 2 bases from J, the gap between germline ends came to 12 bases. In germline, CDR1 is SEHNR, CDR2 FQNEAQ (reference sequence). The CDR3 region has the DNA TGTGCCAGCAGCCTAGGGGCATTCAACACTGAAGCTTTCTTT. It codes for CASSLGAFNTEAFF.

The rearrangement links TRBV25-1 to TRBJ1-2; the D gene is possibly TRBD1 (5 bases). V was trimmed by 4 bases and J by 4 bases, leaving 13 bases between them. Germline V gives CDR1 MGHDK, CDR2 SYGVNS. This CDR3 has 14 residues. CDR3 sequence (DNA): TGTGCCAGCAGTGGGTTGACAGAACCCTATGGCTACACCTTC. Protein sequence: CASSGLTEPYGYTF.

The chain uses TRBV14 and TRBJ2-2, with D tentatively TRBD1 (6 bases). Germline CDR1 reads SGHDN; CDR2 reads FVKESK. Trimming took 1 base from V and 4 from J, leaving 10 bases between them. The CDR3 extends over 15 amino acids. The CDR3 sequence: CASSQGTVFTGELFF. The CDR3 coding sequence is TGTGCCAGCAGCCAAGGGACAGTTTTCACCGGGGAGCTGTTTTTT.

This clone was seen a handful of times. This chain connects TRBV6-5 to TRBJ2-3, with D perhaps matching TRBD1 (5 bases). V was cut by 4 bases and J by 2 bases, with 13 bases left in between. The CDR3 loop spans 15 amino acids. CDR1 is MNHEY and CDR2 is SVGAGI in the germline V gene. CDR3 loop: CASSSADSNTDTQYF. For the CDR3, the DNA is TGTGCCAGCAGTTCCGCCGACAGCAACACAGATACGCAGTATTTT.

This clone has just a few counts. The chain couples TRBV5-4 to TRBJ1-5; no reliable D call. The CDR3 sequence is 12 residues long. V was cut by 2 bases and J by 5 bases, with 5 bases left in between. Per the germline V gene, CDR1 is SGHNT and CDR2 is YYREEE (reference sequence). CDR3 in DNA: TGTGCCAGCAGCTTTTCAGATCAGCCCCAGCATTTT. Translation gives CASSFSDQPQHF.

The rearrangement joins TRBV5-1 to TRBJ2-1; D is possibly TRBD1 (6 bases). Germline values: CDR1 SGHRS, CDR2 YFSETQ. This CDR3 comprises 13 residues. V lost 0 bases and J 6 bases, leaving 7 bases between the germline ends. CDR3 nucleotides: TGCGCCAGCAGCTTGGGGACAGTCAATGAGCAGTTCTTC. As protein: CASSLGTVNEQFF. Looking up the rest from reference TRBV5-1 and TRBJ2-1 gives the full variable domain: KAGVTQTPRYLIKTRGQQVTLSCSPISGHRSVSWYQQTPGQGLQFLFEYFSETQRNKGNFPGRFSGRQFSNSRSEMNVSTLELGDSALYLCASSLGTVNEQFFGPGTRLTVL.

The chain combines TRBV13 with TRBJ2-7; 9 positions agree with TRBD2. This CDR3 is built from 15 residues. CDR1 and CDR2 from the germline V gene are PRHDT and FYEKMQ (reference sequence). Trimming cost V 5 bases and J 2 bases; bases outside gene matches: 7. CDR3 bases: TGTGCCAGCAGCACTCGGACTAGCGCCACCTACGAGCAGTACTTC. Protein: CASSTRTSATYEQYF.

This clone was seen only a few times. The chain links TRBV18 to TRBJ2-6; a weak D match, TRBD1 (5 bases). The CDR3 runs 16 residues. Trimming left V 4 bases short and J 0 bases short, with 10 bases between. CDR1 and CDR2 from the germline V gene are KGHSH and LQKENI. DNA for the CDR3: TGTGCCAGCTCACTGGAGACAGCCTCTGGGGCCAACGTCCTGACTTTC. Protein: CASSLETASGANVLTF.

The CDR3 DNA sequence: TGTGCCAGCAGTGAAGTATGGGGAACAGGCTACTACGAGCAGTACTTC. Amino acid sequence: CASSEVWGTGYYEQYF. The V gene is TRBV6-1, the J gene TRBJ2-7, with a possible D match to TRBD1 (5 bases). The ends were cut back, 1 base at V and 3 bases at J, with 16 bases in the middle. CDR3 size: 16 residues. Germline V CDR1 and CDR2: MNHNS, SASEGT.

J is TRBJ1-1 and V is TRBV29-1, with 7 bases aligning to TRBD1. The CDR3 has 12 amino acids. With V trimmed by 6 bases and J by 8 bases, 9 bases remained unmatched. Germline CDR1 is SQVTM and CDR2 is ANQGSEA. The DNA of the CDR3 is TGCAGCGTCATAACAGGGGCCGGGGAAGCTTTCTTT. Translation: CSVITGAGEAFF.

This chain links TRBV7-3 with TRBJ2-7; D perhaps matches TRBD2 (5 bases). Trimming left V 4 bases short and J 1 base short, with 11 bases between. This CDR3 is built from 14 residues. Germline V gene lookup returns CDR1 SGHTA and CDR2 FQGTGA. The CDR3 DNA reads TGTGCCAGCAGCTCCGGACTGGAATCCTACGAGCAGTACTTC. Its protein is CASSSGLESYEQYF. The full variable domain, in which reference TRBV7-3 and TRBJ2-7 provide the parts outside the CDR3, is GAGVSQTPSNKVTEKGKYVELRCDPISGHTALYWYRQSLGQGPEFLIYFQGTGAADDSGLPNDRFFAVRPEGSVSTLKIQRTERGDSAVYLCASSSGLESYEQYFGPGTRLTVT.